This passage covers 11 T cell receptor beta chains from one sample sequenced in a study of shared clonotypes between healthy human individuals. The protocol was immunoSEQ multiplex PCR, while the TCRdb copy is restricted to in-frame clones and leaves out a portion. This sample has roughly 700,000 clones; approximately 79% occur once, and the top ten carry approximately 1.8%. Sequenced input: memory CD4+ T cells sorted from blood. Subset reported: CD45RA-negative fraction. These receptor sequences come from a woman aged 25 to 39 in good health.

This clone came up once. V is TRBV2 and J is TRBJ1-1, with a possible D match to TRBD1 (6 bases). The ends were cut back, 11 bases at V and 1 base at J, with 14 bases in the middle. The CDR3 has 13 amino acids. Germline-derived CDR1 and CDR2 are SNHLY and FYNNEI. The CDR3 spells CAATGRGNTEAFF. The CDR3 nucleotides are TGTGCCGCGACAGGCAGGGGGAACACTGAAGCTTTCTTT.

The V call is TRBV6-1, the J call TRBJ2-4; the match to TRBD2 covers 7 bases. V lost 4 bases to trimming and J lost 3 bases; unmatched junction nucleotides: 0. CDR3 length: 13 residues. Germline CDR1 and CDR2: MNHNS and SASEGT. The CDR3 sequence is CASSGTSKNIQYF. The CDR3 region has the DNA TGTGCCAGCAGTGGGACTAGCAAAAACATTCAGTACTTC.

The genes are TRBV27 and TRBJ2-3; 13 bases map to TRBD2. The CDR3 is 15 residues long. V gave up 6 bases and J gave up 14 bases; unmatched junction bases: 14. The germline CDR1 and CDR2 sequences are MNHEY and SMNVEV (reference sequence). In DNA, the CDR3 is TGTGCCAGCAGACTCGCCGGGACTAGCGGGGACTCGCCGTATTTT. Protein product: CASRLAGTSGDSPYF.

The genes are TRBV6-4 and TRBJ2-7; D is possibly TRBD1 or TRBD2 (7 bases each). Deletions cut 6 bases from V and 2 bases from J, with 17 bases between. This CDR3 has 15 amino acids. Germline assignment: CDR1 MRHNA and CDR2 SNTAGT. CDR3 protein: CASRGRDSRTYEQYF. DNA of the CDR3: TGTGCCAGCAGGGGGAGGGACAGCCGTACCTACGAGCAGTACTTC.

This clone has more than one count but fewer than ten. The rearrangement uses TRBV4-1 and TRBJ1-1; D may be TRBD1 (6 bases). V lost 3 bases to trimming and J lost 10 bases, with 15 bases between them. Germline V gene sequence: CDR1 MGHRA, CDR2 YSYEKL. The CDR3 extends over 13 amino acids. In DNA form, the CDR3 reads TGCGCCAGCAGCCATAGTCGGGGGGCGAGAGCTTTCTTT. This codes for CASSHSRGARAFF.

This chain uses TRBV27 with TRBJ2-7; D tentatively reads TRBD1 or TRBD2 (5 bases each). Trimming stripped 6 bases from V and 5 bases from J, with 17 bases between. CDR1 MNHEY and CDR2 SMNVEV come from the germline V gene (reference sequence). The CDR3 contains 14 residues. CDR3: CASRQGALLDEQYF. CDR3 bases: TGTGCCAGCAGGCAGGGAGCTCTTTTAGACGAGCAGTACTTC.

The rearrangement links TRBV27 to TRBJ1-1; D is unclear. Trimming removed 3 bases at V and 6 bases at J, with 17 bases between. CDR3 size: 15 residues. CDR1 and CDR2 (germline): MNHEY, SMNVEV (reference sequence). CDR3 in DNA: TGTGCCAGCAGTTTTGACCAGAGGCAGGTGGCTGAAGCTTTCTTT. This sequence encodes CASSFDQRQVAEAFF.

This clone was counted between two and nine times. The chain recombines TRBV4-2 with TRBJ2-1; a possible D gene is TRBD2 (6 bases). The CDR3 contains 14 residues. Trimming took off 1 base at V and 5 bases at J, with 9 bases between the two ends. Looked up from germline, CDR1 is LGHNA and CDR2 is YNFKEQ. CDR3 nucleotides: TGTGCCAGCAGCCAAGCTAGCGTCGACAATGAGCAGTTCTTC. Encoded protein: CASSQASVDNEQFF.

The chain couples TRBV6-1 to TRBJ2-2; TRBD1 is a possible D gene (6 bases). This CDR3 spans 13 amino acids. The germline V gene has CDR1 MNHNS and CDR2 SASEGT. V gave up 4 bases and J gave up 8 bases, with 11 bases separating them. CDR3 residues: CASSVNRAGELFF. The CDR3 DNA reads TGTGCCAGCAGTGTCAACAGGGCGGGGGAGCTGTTTTTT.

The gene calls are TRBV27 and TRBJ2-3; 7 bases line up with TRBD1. Germline V lookup: CDR1 MNHEY, CDR2 SMNVEV (reference sequence). With 6 bases clipped from V and 2 bases from J, the junction kept 11 bases outside the gene matches. This CDR3 has 16 residues. CDR3 sequence (DNA): TGTGCCAGCAGCCTAAGACAGACAGGGATCACAGATACGCAGTATTTT. This gives the protein CASSLRQTGITDTQYF.

V and J are TRBV4-1 and TRBJ2-1; 7 bases agree with TRBD1. The CDR3 totals 14 residues. The germline V gene encodes CDR1 MGHRA and CDR2 YSYEKL. Trimming at V came to 7 bases and at J to 5 bases, leaving 8 bases not matched to a gene. CDR3 coding DNA: TGCGCCAGCAAAGGGGGCCTAGGCAACAATGAGCAGTTCTTC. Residues: CASKGGLGNNEQFF.